The 21 T cell receptor beta chains below were found in one sample sequenced in a study of T cell responses to AZD1222 COVID-19 vaccine. Produced via immunoSEQ multiplex PCR; TCRdb's table is partial and in-frame only. The data show about 92,000 clones, with approximately 90% seen just once and 22% held by the top ten. The sample here was peripheral blood, taken on day 0 of AZD1222 vaccination. The source is an adult in good health.

This chain joins TRBV19 and TRBJ2-7; 7 positions agree with TRBD2. The V and J ends lost 6 bases and 0 bases, in that order; junction bases with no gene match: 8. Germline V gives CDR1 LNHDA, CDR2 SQIVND (reference sequence). The CDR3 sequence is 15 residues long. In DNA form, the CDR3 reads TGTGCCAGTAGATCCCAAGCGGGAAACTCCTACGAGCAGTACTTC. Amino acid sequence: CASRSQAGNSYEQYF. Combining the CDR3 with reference TRBV19 and TRBJ2-7 gives the whole variable domain DGGITQSPKYLFRKEGQNVTLSCEQNLNHDAMYWYRQDPGQGLRLIYYSQIVNDFQKGDIAEGYSVSREKKESFPLTVTSAQKNPTAFYLCASRSQAGNSYEQYFGPGTRLTVT.

The CDR3 DNA reads as TGTGCCAGTAGTGGGGGACAGGATTGGAGCATTCAGTACTTC. Its translation: CASSGGQDWSIQYF. This chain links TRBV19 with TRBJ2-4; TRBD1 agrees at 8 bases. CDR3 length equals 14 residues. Germline lookup yields CDR1 LNHDA and CDR2 SQIVND (reference sequence). J lost 9 bases, V lost 5 bases, and 9 bases had no gene match.

The V and J genes are TRBV14 and TRBJ2-7; 7 bases match TRBD1. After removal of 0 bases from V and 5 bases from J, the junction contained 7 bases not matched to a gene. This CDR3 spans 15 amino acids. The germline CDR1 and CDR2 sequences are SGHDN and FVKESK. Written as DNA, the CDR3 is TGTGCCAGCAGCCAAGAGGACAGGCTTCCCCACGAGCAGTACTTC. Translation: CASSQEDRLPHEQYF.

This sequence joins TRBV6-2 or TRBV6-3 and TRBJ2-7, with D tentatively TRBD1 (6 bases). The V end lost 6 bases, the J end lost 2 bases, and 11 bases lay between the germline ends. The CDR3 sequence is 13 residues long. Germline V lookup: CDR1 MNHEY, CDR2 SVGEGT. The CDR3 spells CASSQGQPYEQYF. The CDR3 nucleotides are TGTGCCAGCAGCCAAGGACAGCCCTACGAGCAGTACTTC.

This clone occurred once. The chain links TRBV3-1 (or the pseudogene TRBV3-2) to TRBJ1-2; 7 bases match TRBD1. V dropped 1 base and J dropped 2; count of bases not matched to a gene: 7. Looked up from germline, CDR1 is LGHDT and CDR2 is YNNKEL (reference sequence). The CDR3 totals 16 residues. This CDR3 is CASSQGRTGGNYGYTF. The CDR3 DNA follows: TGTGCCAGCAGCCAAGGTCGGACAGGAGGCAACTATGGCTACACCTTC.

The V and J genes are TRBV27 and TRBJ2-1; no clear D. Germline values: CDR1 MNHEY, CDR2 SMNVEV (reference sequence). The CDR3 covers 15 residues. The V and J ends lost 2 bases and 6 bases respectively, with 14 bases between them. The CDR3 coding sequence is TGTGCCAGCAGTTTAAGTTCTGGAGTCCCCAATGAGCAGTTCTTC. Protein sequence: CASSLSSGVPNEQFF.

The chain has TRBV19 and TRBJ1-1, with 8 bases fitting TRBD1. The junction had 7 bases not matched to a gene; V was cut back by 6 bases and J by 4 bases. Germline-derived CDR1 and CDR2 are LNHDA and SQIVND (reference sequence). The CDR3 sequence is 14 residues long. The CDR3 sequence is CASSPTGGGTEAFF. The DNA for the CDR3 is TGTGCCAGTAGCCCCACAGGGGGAGGCACTGAAGCTTTCTTT.

The chain employs TRBV7-9 and TRBJ1-1; 8 positions match TRBD1. V was clipped by 5 bases and J by 3 bases; unmatched bases: 14. Germline lookup yields CDR1 SEHNR and CDR2 FQNEAQ (reference sequence). This CDR3 has 17 amino acids. For the CDR3, the DNA is TGTGCCAGCAGCCCAAAGACAGGGGTAGGGTTTGACACTGAAGCTTTCTTT. It codes for CASSPKTGVGFDTEAFF.

The V and J genes are TRBV19 and TRBJ1-2, with D perhaps TRBD1 (6 bases). CDR1 LNHDA and CDR2 SQIVND come from the germline V gene (reference sequence). The CDR3 is 11 residues long. Trimming took 9 bases from V and 5 from J, leaving 10 bases between them. CDR3: CASHQGYGYTF. The CDR3 nucleotides are TGTGCCAGCCATCAGGGGTATGGCTACACCTTC.

The V call is TRBV7-2, the J call TRBJ2-3; 14 nucleotides match TRBD2. Germline CDR1 SGHTA, CDR2 FQGNSA. The CDR3 totals 18 residues. V trimming: 5 bases; J trimming: 4 bases; junction bases outside the gene matches: 11. CDR3 nucleotides: TGTGCCAGCAGCCCCCGGGGACTAGCGGGGGTCGTGGCAGATACGCAGTATTTT. Its translation: CASSPRGLAGVVADTQYF.

The chain uses TRBV5-8 and TRBJ1-4; D is uncertain. The CDR3 runs 15 residues. The V gene lost 1 base and the J gene lost 6 bases, with 13 bases spanning the gap. Per the germline V gene, CDR1 is SGHTS and CDR2 is YDEGEE. The CDR3 DNA reads TGTGCCAGCAGCTTGCTATCGAGTGGAGATGAAAAACTGTTTTTT. Its translation: CASSLLSSGDEKLFF.

V is TRBV6-5 and J is TRBJ2-7; D is unclear. V was trimmed by 4 bases and J by 5 bases, leaving 15 bases between them. This CDR3 has 14 residues. Germline CDR1 MNHEY, CDR2 SVGAGI. The chain's CDR3 is CASSSGFGQDEQYF. The CDR3 region has the DNA TGTGCCAGCAGTTCTGGGTTTGGGCAGGACGAGCAGTACTTC.

The chain has TRBV9 and TRBJ1-3; 12 nucleotides match TRBD1. Germline CDR1 SGDLS, CDR2 YYNGEE. The V gene end was trimmed by 3 bases and the J gene end by 4 bases; junction bases not matched to a gene: 11. The CDR3 loop spans 18 amino acids. As DNA, the CDR3 is TGTGCCAGCAGCGCGCGGGGGACAGGGGGCGAGAGAGGAAACACCATATATTTT. Translated, it gives CASSARGTGGERGNTIYF.

The gene calls are TRBV7-2 and TRBJ1-4; D gene uncertain. Trimming pared 1 base from V and 2 bases from J, leaving 8 bases between. Germline V gives CDR1 SGHTA, CDR2 FQGNSA. This CDR3 has 15 amino acids. The CDR3: CASSLGGLTNEKLFF. The CDR3 bases are TGTGCCAGCAGCTTAGGGGGTCTTACTAATGAAAAACTGTTTTTT.

This clone came up once. The rearrangement links TRBV5-1 to TRBJ2-1, with 7 bases lining up with TRBD1. CDR3 length: 16 residues. V gave up 4 bases and J gave up 5 bases; unmatched junction bases: 12. The V gene's germline CDR1 is SGHRS and CDR2 YFSETQ. This CDR3 is CASSPKTGMGDNEQFF. The CDR3 nucleotides read TGCGCCAGCAGCCCGAAGACAGGGATGGGGGACAATGAGCAGTTCTTC. The whole variable domain, remainder taken from reference TRBV5-1 and TRBJ2-1, is KAGVTQTPRYLIKTRGQQVTLSCSPISGHRSVSWYQQTPGQGLQFLFEYFSETQRNKGNFPGRFSGRQFSNSRSEMNVSTLELGDSALYLCASSPKTGMGDNEQFFGPGTRLTVL.

CDR3 amino acids: CASSVTSGTGTDTQYF. The CDR3 DNA reads TGTGCCAGCAGTGTTACCTCCGGGACAGGGACAGATACGCAGTATTTT. The chain couples TRBV6-1 to TRBJ2-3; 9 positions agree with TRBD1. The CDR3 covers 16 residues. The ends lost 4 bases at V and 3 bases at J; junction bases unmatched: 8. Germline CDR1 is MNHNS and CDR2 is SASEGT.

This clone has more than one count but fewer than ten. A junction end diverges from the germline sequence, so it may reflect a read error. The V and J genes are TRBV6-4 and TRBJ2-7; tentatively, D is TRBD1 (6 bases). Per germline, CDR1 MRHNA and CDR2 SNTAGT. The CDR3 runs 14 residues. This chain's CDR3 is CASSEDLNREWPNF. DNA for the CDR3: TGTGCCAGCAGCGAAGATCTAAACAGGGAGTGGCCCAATTTC.

This chain joins TRBV6-5 and TRBJ2-3; D perhaps matches TRBD2 (5 bases). The germline CDR1 and CDR2 sequences are MNHEY and SVGAGI. The CDR3 is 15 amino acids. V lost 2 bases and J 1 base, leaving 10 bases between the germline ends. CDR3 sequence reads: CASSYGAGRTDTQYF. As DNA, the CDR3 is TGTGCCAGCAGTTACGGCGCGGGCCGCACAGATACGCAGTATTTT.

This chain joins TRBV3-1 (or the pseudogene TRBV3-2) and TRBJ2-7; no definite D call. From germline, CDR1 is LGHDT and CDR2 YNNKEL (reference sequence). This CDR3 spans 12 amino acids. V was shortened by 1 base and J by 5 bases, with 6 bases between the two germline ends. The CDR3 DNA sequence: TGTGCCAGCAGCCAAGTAGGTGACGAGCAGTACTTC. Translating it yields CASSQVGDEQYF.

The chain employs TRBV27 and TRBJ2-6; D unclear. CDR3 length: 13 amino acids. Trimming pared 7 bases from V and 0 bases from J, leaving 4 bases between. CDR1 is MNHEY, CDR2 SMNVEV, per germline (reference sequence). The CDR3 nucleotides read TGTGCCAGCATGGGCTCTGGGGCCAACGTCCTGACTTTC. It specifies CASMGSGANVLTF.

The rearrangement uses TRBV3-1 (or the pseudogene TRBV3-2) and TRBJ1-2, with D possibly TRBD1 on 5 matching bases. Germline-derived CDR1 and CDR2 are LGHDT and YNNKEL (reference sequence). Trimming stripped 5 bases from V and 4 bases from J, with 23 bases between. The CDR3 consists of 17 residues. The chain's CDR3 is CASSWGGVSFRGYGYTF. DNA of the CDR3: TGTGCCAGCAGCTGGGGGGGGGTATCTTTTCGGGGCTATGGCTACACCTTC.